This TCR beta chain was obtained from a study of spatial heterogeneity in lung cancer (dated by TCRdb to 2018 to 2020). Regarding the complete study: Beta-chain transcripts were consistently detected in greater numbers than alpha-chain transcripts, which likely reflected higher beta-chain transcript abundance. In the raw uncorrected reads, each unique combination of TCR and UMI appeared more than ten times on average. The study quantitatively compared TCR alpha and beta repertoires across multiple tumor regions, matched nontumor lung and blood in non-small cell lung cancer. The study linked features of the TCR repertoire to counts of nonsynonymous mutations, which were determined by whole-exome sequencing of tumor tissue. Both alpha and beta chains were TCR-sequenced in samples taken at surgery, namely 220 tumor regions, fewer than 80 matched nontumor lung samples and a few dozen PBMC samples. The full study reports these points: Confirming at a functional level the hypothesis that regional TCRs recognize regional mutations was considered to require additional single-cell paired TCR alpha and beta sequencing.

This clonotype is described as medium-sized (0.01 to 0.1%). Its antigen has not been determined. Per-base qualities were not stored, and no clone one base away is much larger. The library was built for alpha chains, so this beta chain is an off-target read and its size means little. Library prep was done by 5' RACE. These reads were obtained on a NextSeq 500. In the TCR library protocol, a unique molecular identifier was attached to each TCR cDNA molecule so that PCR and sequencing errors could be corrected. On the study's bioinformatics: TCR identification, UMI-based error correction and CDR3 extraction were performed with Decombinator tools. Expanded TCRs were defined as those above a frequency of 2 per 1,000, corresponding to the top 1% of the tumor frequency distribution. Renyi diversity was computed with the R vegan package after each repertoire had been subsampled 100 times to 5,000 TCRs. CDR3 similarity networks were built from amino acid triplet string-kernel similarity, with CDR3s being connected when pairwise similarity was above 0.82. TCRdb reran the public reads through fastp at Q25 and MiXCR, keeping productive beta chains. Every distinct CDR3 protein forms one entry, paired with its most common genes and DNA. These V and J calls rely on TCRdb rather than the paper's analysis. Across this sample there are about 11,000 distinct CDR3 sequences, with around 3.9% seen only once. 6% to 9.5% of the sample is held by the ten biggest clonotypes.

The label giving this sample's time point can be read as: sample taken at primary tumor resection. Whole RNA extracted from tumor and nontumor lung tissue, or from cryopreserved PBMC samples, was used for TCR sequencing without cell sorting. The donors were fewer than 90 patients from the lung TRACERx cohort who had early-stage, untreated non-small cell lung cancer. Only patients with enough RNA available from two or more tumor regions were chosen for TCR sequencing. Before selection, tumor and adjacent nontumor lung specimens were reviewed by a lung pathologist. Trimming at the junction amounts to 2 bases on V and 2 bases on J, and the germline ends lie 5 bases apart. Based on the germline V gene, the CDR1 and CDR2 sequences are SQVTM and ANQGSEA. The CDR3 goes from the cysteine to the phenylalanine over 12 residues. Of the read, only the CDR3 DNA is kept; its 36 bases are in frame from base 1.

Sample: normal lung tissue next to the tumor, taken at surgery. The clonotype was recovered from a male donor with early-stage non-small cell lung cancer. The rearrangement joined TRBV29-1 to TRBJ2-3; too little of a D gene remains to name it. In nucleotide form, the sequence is TGCAGCGTTGAATACACCACAGATACGCAGTATTTT. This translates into CSVEYTTDTQYF.